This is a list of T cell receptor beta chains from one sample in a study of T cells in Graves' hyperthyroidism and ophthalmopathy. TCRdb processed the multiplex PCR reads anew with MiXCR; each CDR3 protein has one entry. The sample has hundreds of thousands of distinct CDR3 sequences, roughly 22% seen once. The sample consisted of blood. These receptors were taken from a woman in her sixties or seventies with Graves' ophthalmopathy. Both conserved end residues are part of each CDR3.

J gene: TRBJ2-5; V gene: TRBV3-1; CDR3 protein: CASARRGGETQYF
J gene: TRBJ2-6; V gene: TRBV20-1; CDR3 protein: CSARDARRGRGANVLTF
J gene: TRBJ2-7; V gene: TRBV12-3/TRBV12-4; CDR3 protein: CASSFRREVGHEQYF
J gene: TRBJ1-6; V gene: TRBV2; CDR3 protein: CAGRSSSNSPLHF
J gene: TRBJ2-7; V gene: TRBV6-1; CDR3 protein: CASSSPAYEQYF
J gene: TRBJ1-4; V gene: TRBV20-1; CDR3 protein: CSARRDRATNEKLFF
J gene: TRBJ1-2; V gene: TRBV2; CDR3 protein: CASSGAANYGYTF
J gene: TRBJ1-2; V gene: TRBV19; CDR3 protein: CASSLDGGTSYGYTF
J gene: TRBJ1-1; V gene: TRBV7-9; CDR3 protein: CASSKQGTNTEAFF
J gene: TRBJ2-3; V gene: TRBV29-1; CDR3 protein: CSGTSVRQGRSTPDTQYF
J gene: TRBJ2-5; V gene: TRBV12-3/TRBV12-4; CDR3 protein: CASSSRQGGRRETQYF
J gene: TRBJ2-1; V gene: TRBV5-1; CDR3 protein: CASRKSSGTRNNEQFF
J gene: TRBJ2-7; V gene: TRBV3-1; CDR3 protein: CASSHLDRDGEQYF
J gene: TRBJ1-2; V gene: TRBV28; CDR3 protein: CASSPRGGAVGYTF
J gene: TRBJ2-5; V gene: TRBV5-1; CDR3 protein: CASSLDFGGETQYF
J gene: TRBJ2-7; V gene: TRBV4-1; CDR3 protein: CASSPRDTPYEQYF
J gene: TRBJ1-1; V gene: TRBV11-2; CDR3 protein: CASSLAGTGNTEAFF
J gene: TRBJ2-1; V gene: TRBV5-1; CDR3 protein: CASSNRAGNEQFF
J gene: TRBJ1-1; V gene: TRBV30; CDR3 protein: CAWSQLRVPEELNTEAFF
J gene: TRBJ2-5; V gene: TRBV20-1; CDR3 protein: CGARAPGRGETQYF
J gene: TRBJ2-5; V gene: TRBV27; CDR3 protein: CASRSRTSGKETQYF
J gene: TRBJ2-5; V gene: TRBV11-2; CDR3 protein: CASGVGEGLRETQYF
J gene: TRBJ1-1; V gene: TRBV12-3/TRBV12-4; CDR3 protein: CASTTNLRAFF
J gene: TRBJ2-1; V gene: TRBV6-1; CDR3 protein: CASDLGAGREVRNNEQFF
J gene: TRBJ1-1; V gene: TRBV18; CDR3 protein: CASSVQDLNTEAFF
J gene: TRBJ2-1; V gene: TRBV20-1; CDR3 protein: CSARARTSGTYNEQFF
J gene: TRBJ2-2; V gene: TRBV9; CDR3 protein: CASSVGVTGMTGELFF
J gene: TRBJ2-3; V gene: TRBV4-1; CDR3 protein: CASSHTGTSGTSSTDTQYF
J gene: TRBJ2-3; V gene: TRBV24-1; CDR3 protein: CATSDPGLGDTQYF
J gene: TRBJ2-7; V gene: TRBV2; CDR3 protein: CASSEGGTSGIIPYEQYF
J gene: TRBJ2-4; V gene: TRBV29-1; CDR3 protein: CSVGWENIQYF
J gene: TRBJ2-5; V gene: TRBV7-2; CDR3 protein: CASSLVASGREETQYF
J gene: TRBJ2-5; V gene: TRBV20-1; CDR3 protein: CSADYRPTETQYF
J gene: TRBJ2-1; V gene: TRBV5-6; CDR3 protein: CASSLAVRVSSYNEQFF
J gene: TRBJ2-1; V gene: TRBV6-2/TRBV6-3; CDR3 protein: CASSLNFYNEQFF
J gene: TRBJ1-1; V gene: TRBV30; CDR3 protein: CAWSHGQGWTEAFF
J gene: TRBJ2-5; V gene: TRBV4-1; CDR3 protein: CASSQERTGEETQYF
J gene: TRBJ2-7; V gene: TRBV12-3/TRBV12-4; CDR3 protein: CASSFGAGSYEQYF
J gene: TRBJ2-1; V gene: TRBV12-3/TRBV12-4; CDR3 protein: CASSLAPGLNEQFF
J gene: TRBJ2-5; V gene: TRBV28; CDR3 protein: CASSGGVETQYF
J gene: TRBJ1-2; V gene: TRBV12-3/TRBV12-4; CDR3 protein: CASSSRQIPVNYGYTF
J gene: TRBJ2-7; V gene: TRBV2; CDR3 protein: CASTVDRAYEQYF
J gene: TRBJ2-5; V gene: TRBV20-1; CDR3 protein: CSAMGLAGEETQYF
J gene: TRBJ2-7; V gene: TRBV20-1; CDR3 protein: CSARDASSGSYEQYF
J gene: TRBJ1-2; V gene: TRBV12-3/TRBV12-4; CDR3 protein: CASRSGTGRGYTF
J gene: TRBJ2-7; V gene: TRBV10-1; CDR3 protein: CASSDRGDRDEQYF
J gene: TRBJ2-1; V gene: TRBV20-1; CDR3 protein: CSATLAGGPYNEQFF
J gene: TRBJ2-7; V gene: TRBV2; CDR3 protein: CASTDPSGSSYEQYF
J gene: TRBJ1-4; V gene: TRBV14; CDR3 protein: CASSQGLGWSTNEKLFF
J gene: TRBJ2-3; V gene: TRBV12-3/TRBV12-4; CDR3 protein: CASSLGLESDTQYF
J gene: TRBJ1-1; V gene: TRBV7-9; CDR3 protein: CASSPGTDTEAFF
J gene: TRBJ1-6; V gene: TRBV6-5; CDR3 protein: CASSYSNLGQGNSPLHF
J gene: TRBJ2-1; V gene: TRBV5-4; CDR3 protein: CASSFTGQVFNEQFF